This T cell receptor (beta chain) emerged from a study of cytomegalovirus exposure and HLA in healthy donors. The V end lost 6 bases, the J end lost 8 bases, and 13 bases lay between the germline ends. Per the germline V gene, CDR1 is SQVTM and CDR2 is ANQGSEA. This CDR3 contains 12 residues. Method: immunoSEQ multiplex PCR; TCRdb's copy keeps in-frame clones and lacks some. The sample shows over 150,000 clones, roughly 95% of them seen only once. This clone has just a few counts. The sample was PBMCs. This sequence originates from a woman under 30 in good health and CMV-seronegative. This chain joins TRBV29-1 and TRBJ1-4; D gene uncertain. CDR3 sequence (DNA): TGCAGCGTCGCCCTAGGTGGGGAAAAACTGTTTTTT. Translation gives CSVALGGEKLFF.